The 5 T cell receptor beta chains below all came from one sample that was sequenced in a study of T-cell memory formation after mild COVID-19. TCRdb used MiXCR to reprocess the 5' RACE reads, holding one entry per CDR3 protein. The sample holds hundreds of thousands of distinct CDR3 sequences; approximately 15% are singletons and the top ten take around 22%. What was sequenced was PBMCs or a T cell subset sorted from them (not recorded which). The receptors originated from a man between 18 and 35 years old who had mild COVID-19 (a few samples of this study predate the infection). Cell type and time point are not known.

This clonotype was detected only a few times. The rearrangement joins TRBV20-1 to TRBJ1-1; no firm D call. Germline V gene lookup returns CDR1 DFQATT and CDR2 SNEGSKA (reference sequence). The CDR3 sequence is 15 residues long. V lost 0 bases, J lost 1 base, and 12 bases lay in between. CDR3 nucleotides: TGCAGTGCTAGAGATCTGCTACGGCCGAACACTGAAGCTTTCTTT. Translated, it gives CSARDLLRPNTEAFF.

This clonotype was recorded a few times. The chain is built from TRBV27 and TRBJ2-1; 7 bases are shared with TRBD2. The germline V gene has CDR1 MNHEY and CDR2 SMNVEV (reference sequence). V gave up 3 bases and J gave up 1 base; unmatched junction bases: 3. The CDR3 contains 15 residues. The CDR3 DNA follows: TGTGCCAGCAGTTTTGCGGGGGTTTCCTACAATGAGCAGTTCTTC. Protein sequence: CASSFAGVSYNEQFF.

The chain is built from TRBV5-1 and TRBJ1-2; TRBD1 matches at 7 bases. The V and J ends lost 4 bases and 1 base, in that order; junction bases with no gene match: 4. CDR1 is SGHRS and CDR2 is YFSETQ in the germline V gene. The CDR3 contains 14 residues. CDR3 residues: CASSPDRSNYGYTF. In nucleotides, the CDR3 is TGCGCCAGCAGCCCGGACAGGAGTAACTATGGCTACACCTTC.

This clonotype was observed a handful of times. The CDR3 is CASSCQHEQYF. CDR3 sequence (DNA): TGTGCCAGCAGTTGCCAACACGAGCAGTACTTC. V is TRBV6-2 or TRBV6-3 and J is TRBJ2-7, with D unresolved. The CDR3 loop spans 11 amino acids. The germline V gene encodes CDR1 MNHEY and CDR2 SVGEGT. The V end lost 4 bases, the J end lost 5 bases, and 6 bases lay between the germline ends.

V is TRBV3-1 and J is TRBJ1-4; D uncertain. Looked up from germline, CDR1 is LGHDT and CDR2 is YNNKEL (reference sequence). CDR3 length: 17 amino acids. V lost 4 bases to trimming and J lost 3 bases, with 18 bases between them. The CDR3, as DNA: TGTGCCAGCAGCCCTTTCCGGGCAGCAAAGGCTAATGAAAAACTGTTTTTT. As protein: CASSPFRAAKANEKLFF.